Listed below are T cell receptor beta chains from one sample, sequenced in a study of breast tumors, draining lymph nodes, adjacent tissues. MiXCR was run by TCRdb on the multiplex PCR reads, yielding one entry per CDR3 protein. Here the sample spans over 150,000 distinct CDR3 sequences, approximately 33% being singletons. Sequenced: axillary lymph node tissue. All receptors come from a female donor with breast cancer. Some clones in this sample may be carry-over from other donors' samples. CDR3s include the opening cysteine and the closing phenylalanine or tryptophan. D genes are given only for firm matches. Clone size is stated in some rows and not others, as once, few, many or a class when expanded.

TRBV5-1	14	NA	NA	TRBJ1-2	CASRTTLDQYGYTF	TGCGCCAGCAGAACAACCCTAGACCAGTATGGCTACACCTTC
TRBV12-3/TRBV12-4	16	many	TRBD2	TRBJ2-1	CASNRPGTSGSNEQFF	TGTGCCAGCAATCGCCCTGGGACTAGCGGGAGTAATGAGCAGTTCTTC
TRBV11-1	17	many	NA	TRBJ2-3	CASSQPGTRVGTDTQYF	TGTGCCAGCAGCCAACCGGGGACCAGGGTCGGGACAGATACGCAGTATTTT
TRBV19	13	NA	NA	TRBJ2-5	CASKDGGYQPQYF	TGTGCCAGTAAGGACGGAGGGTATCAGCCCCAGTACTTC
TRBV7-2	13	many	TRBD1	TRBJ2-7	CASSLDRGYEQYF	TGTGCCAGCAGCTTAGACAGGGGGTACGAGCAGTACTTC
TRBV28	15	many	TRBD2	TRBJ2-3	CASSLSGLRTDTQYF	TGTGCCAGCAGCCTATCGGGACTACGCACAGATACGCAGTATTTT
TRBV10-2	15	many	NA	TRBJ2-7	CASSTRVRGLYEQYF	TGCGCCAGCAGTACCCGGGTGAGGGGTCTCTACGAGCAGTACTTC
TRBV7-2	14	NA	TRBD1	TRBJ2-3	CASSSRQGADTQYF	TGTGCCAGCAGCTCGAGACAGGGGGCAGATACGCAGTATTTT
TRBV30	10	many	NA	TRBJ2-5	CAWSRETQYF	TGTGCCTGGAGTAGAGAGACCCAGTACTTC
TRBV18	16	few	TRBD1	TRBJ2-7	CASPPGTGLGSYEQYF	TGTGCCAGCCCCCCCGGGACAGGGTTGGGATCCTACGAGCAGTACTTC
TRBV7-3	14	NA	TRBD1	TRBJ2-5	CASSIGQVKETQYF	TGTGCCAGCAGCATCGGACAGGTAAAAGAGACCCAGTACTTC
TRBV11-2	16	many	TRBD2	TRBJ2-3	CASSLGTSSSTDTQYF	TGTGCCAGCAGCTTAGGGACTAGCAGTAGCACAGATACGCAGTATTTT
TRBV2	12	NA	NA	TRBJ1-6	CASSELESPLHF	TGTGCCAGCAGTGAGTTGGAATCACCCCTCCACTTT
TRBV5-5	16	NA	NA	TRBJ2-4	CASSLPSAQAKNIQYF	TGTGCCAGCAGCTTACCTAGCGCACAAGCCAAAAACATTCAGTACTTC
TRBV4-1	15	many	NA	TRBJ2-7	CASSRSPGGLYEQYF	TGCGCCAGCAGCCGTAGCCCAGGGGGACTCTACGAGCAGTACTTC
TRBV5-4	11	once	NA	TRBJ2-7	CASLSSYEQYF	TGTGCCAGCCTTAGCTCCTACGAGCAGTACTTC
TRBV7-6	13	many	NA	TRBJ2-3	CASGVKVTDTQYF	TGTGCCAGCGGCGTAAAGGTCACAGATACGCAGTATTTT
TRBV29-1	12	NA	NA	TRBJ1-3	CSVNGWQFTIYF	TGCAGCGTTAATGGCTGGCAATTCACCATATATTTT